The sample holds a few counts of the clone carrying this T cell receptor (beta chain). Its antigen is unidentified. This record comes from a study of shared clonotypes between healthy human individuals. Study-wide results and caveats: With few donors, the genetic and exposure-history diversity represented was limited.

With 5 bases removed from V and 2 bases from J, the gap between germline ends came to 10 bases. Germline V gene data show CDR1 as SNHLY and CDR2 as FYNNEI. This CDR3 region has 14 residues. The protocol was immunoSEQ multiplex PCR, while the TCRdb copy is restricted to in-frame clones and leaves out a portion. The data contain about 110,000 clones, 55% to 70% of them singletons. The rearrangement uses TRBV2 and TRBJ2-1; D might be TRBD1 (6 bases). Specimen: memory CD8+ T cells sorted from blood. As for subset: CD45RO+ cells pooled with CCR7-negative TemRA cells. This TCR was recovered from a woman in her twenties or thirties in good health. The CDR3 here is CASSPRGTYNEQFF. Here the CDR3 DNA reads TGTGCCAGCAGTCCAAGGGGGACCTACAATGAGCAGTTCTTC.